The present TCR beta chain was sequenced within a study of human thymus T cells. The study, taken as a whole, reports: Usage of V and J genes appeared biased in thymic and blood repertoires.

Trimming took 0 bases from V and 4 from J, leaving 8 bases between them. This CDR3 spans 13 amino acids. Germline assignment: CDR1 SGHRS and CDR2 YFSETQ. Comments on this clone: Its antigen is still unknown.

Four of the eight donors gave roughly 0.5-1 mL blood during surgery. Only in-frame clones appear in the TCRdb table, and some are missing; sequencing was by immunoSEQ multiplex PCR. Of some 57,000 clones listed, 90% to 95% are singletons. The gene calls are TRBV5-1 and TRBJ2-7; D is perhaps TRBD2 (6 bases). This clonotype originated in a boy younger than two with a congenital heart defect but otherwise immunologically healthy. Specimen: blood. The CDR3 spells CASSLDRGYEQYF. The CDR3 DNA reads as TGCGCCAGCAGCTTGGACCGGGGGTACGAGCAGTACTTC. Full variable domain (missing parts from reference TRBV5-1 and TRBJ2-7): KAGVTQTPRYLIKTRGQQVTLSCSPISGHRSVSWYQQTPGQGLQFLFEYFSETQRNKGNFPGRFSGRQFSNSRSEMNVSTLELGDSALYLCASSLDRGYEQYFGPGTRLTVT.